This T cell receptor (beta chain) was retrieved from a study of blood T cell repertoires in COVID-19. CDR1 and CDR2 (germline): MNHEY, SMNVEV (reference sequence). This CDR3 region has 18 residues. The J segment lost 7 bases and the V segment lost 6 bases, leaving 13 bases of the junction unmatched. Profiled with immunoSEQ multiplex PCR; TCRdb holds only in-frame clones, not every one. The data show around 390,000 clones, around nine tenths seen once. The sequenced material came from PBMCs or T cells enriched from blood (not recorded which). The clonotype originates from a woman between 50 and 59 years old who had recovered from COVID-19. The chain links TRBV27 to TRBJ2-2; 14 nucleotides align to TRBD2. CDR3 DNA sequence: TGTGCCAGCAGCCCTAGGACTAGCGGGGGGCTGATAGGCGGGGAGCTGTTTTTT. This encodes CASSPRTSGGLIGGELFF.